Presented here are 28 T cell receptor beta chains from one specimen sequenced in a study of a mutant IDH1 vaccine in newly diagnosed glioma. Noted time point: week 35, safety follow-up. Vaccinated patients received 300 ug of mutant IDH1 20-mer peptide per dose, with topical imiquimod. The data were produced by immunoSEQ multiplex PCR, yet TCRdb's version contains in-frame clones alone and is incomplete. Of 25,000 to 40,000 clones in the sample, around 77% were seen once. Their antigens are not known. The specimen was PBMCs, collected from a glioma patient whose treatment included an IDH1 peptide vaccine. The receptors were gathered from a woman aged 25 to 39 with glioma. Some clones in this sample may be carry-over from other donors' samples.

The chain links TRBV2 to TRBJ1-3; TRBD1 might be the D (6 bases). V gave up 6 bases and J gave up 3 bases, with 12 bases separating them. Germline assignment: CDR1 SNHLY and CDR2 FYNNEI. The CDR3 spans 14 residues. CDR3: CASRVQGGGNTIYF. The CDR3 DNA reads TGTGCCAGCAGAGTACAGGGAGGTGGAAACACCATATATTTT.

This chain links TRBV6-5 with TRBJ1-2; TRBD1 aligns across 8 bases. The CDR3 is 14 amino acids. CDR1 is MNHEY and CDR2 is SVGAGI in the germline V gene. J gave up 4 bases and V 6 bases, and 7 bases lay outside the gene matches. The CDR3 sequence is CASRGDRPPYGYTF. CDR3 DNA sequence: TGTGCCAGCAGAGGGGACAGGCCCCCCTATGGCTACACCTTC.

Only a few counts were recorded for this clone. This sequence joins TRBV6-5 and TRBJ1-1, with D possibly matching TRBD1 (6 bases). Germline V lookup: CDR1 MNHEY, CDR2 SVGAGI. V was pared by 4 bases and J by 6 bases, with 15 bases between. The CDR3 is 14 amino acids. This CDR3 reads CASSSWTAGPEAFF. The CDR3 DNA reads as TGTGCCAGCAGTTCGTGGACAGCCGGCCCTGAAGCTTTCTTT.

This clone was observed a single time. The CDR3 region has the DNA TGCGCCAGCAGCCATTTCGGGACTAGCGGGAGGGGCGGGTATTTT. Translating it yields CASSHFGTSGRGGYF. The chain carries TRBV4-1 and TRBJ2-3; 16 nucleotides align to TRBD2. Trimming took 3 bases from V and 14 from J; bases not matched to a gene: 8. The CDR3 totals 15 residues. CDR1 and CDR2 (germline): MGHRA, YSYEKL.

This clone has more than one count but fewer than ten. The rearrangement joins TRBV6-5 to TRBJ2-2; D possibly matches TRBD1 or TRBD2 (5 bases each). Between the trimmed V and J ends, which lost 8 bases and 6 bases, there was a span of 10 bases. The germline CDR1 and CDR2 sequences are MNHEY and SVGAGI. This CDR3 is built from 12 residues. The CDR3 DNA follows: TGTGCCAGCTCGGGACCTGCCGGGGAGCTGTTTTTT. It is translated as CASSGPAGELFF.

The gene calls are TRBV6-8 and TRBJ1-1, with D possibly TRBD1 on 6 matching bases. Germline values: CDR1 MNHGY, CDR2 SAAAGT. The V gene lost 7 bases and the J gene lost 0 bases, with 21 bases spanning the gap. The CDR3 length is 17 residues. CDR3 protein: CASMLVTGHIMNTEAFF. For the CDR3, the DNA is TGTGCCAGCATGCTGGTGACAGGCCACATCATGAACACTGAAGCTTTCTTT.

This clone came up a few times. The J gene is TRBJ1-2, the V gene TRBV5-4, with 9 bases lining up with TRBD1. V was pared by 1 base and J by 4 bases, with 5 bases of the junction left unmatched. The CDR3 runs 15 residues. Germline CDR1 SGHNT, CDR2 YYREEE (reference sequence). This chain's CDR3 is CASSLPDRGPYGYTF. CDR3 in DNA: TGTGCCAGCAGCTTGCCGGACAGGGGACCCTATGGCTACACCTTC.

V gene TRBV7-8 combines with J gene TRBJ2-5; D is undetermined. Germline-derived CDR1 and CDR2 are SGHVS and FQNEAQ. The CDR3 sequence is 14 residues long. Trimming pared 7 bases from V and 2 bases from J, leaving 14 bases between. The CDR3 region is CASTSLIEQETQYF. The DNA of the CDR3 is TGTGCCAGCACCTCACTCATCGAACAAGAGACCCAGTACTTC.

The chain carries TRBV5-1 and TRBJ1-2, with TRBD1 identical over 8 bases. CDR1 and CDR2 from the germline V gene are SGHRS and YFSETQ. V lost 1 base, J lost 6 bases, and 2 bases stayed unmatched. The CDR3 runs to 13 residues. The CDR3 loop is CASSLTGGNGYTF. The DNA of the CDR3 is TGCGCCAGCAGCTTGACAGGGGGAAATGGCTACACCTTC.

This clone showed up just once. V is TRBV30 and J is TRBJ1-2; D gene ambiguous. Per the germline V gene, CDR1 is GTSNPN and CDR2 is SVGIG (reference sequence). Trimming took off 3 bases at V and 0 bases at J, with 11 bases between the two ends. The CDR3 consists of 14 residues. As DNA, the CDR3 is TGTGCCTGGAGCTTCAGCACTACTAACTATGGCTACACCTTC. Translation: CAWSFSTTNYGYTF.

This chain uses TRBV29-1 with TRBJ2-3; a weak D match, TRBD1 (6 bases). Germline V lookup: CDR1 SQVTM, CDR2 ANQGSEA. Trimming stripped 4 bases from V and 1 base from J, with 18 bases between. The CDR3 is 16 residues long. CDR3 amino acids: CSVVGGQSGRTDTQYF. The CDR3, as DNA: TGCAGCGTTGTAGGGGGTCAGTCAGGTCGCACAGATACGCAGTATTTT.

The CDR3, as DNA: TGTGCCAGCAGCTCGGGACTAGCGTCTTACAATGAGCAGTTCTTC. Translating it yields CASSSGLASYNEQFF. The rearrangement uses TRBV7-3 and TRBJ2-1; 10 bases align to TRBD2. This CDR3 spans 15 amino acids. CDR1 and CDR2 from the germline V gene are SGHTA and FQGTGA. Trimming at V came to 4 bases and at J to 4 bases, leaving 4 bases not matched to a gene. Full variable domain (rest looked up from reference TRBV7-3 and TRBJ2-1): GAGVSQTPSNKVTEKGKYVELRCDPISGHTALYWYRQSLGQGPEFLIYFQGTGAADDSGLPNDRFFAVRPEGSVSTLKIQRTERGDSAVYLCASSSGLASYNEQFFGPGTRLTVL.

The J gene is TRBJ2-7, the V gene TRBV7-9, with 10 bases lining up with TRBD1. Germline V gene sequence: CDR1 SEHNR, CDR2 FQNEAQ (reference sequence). This CDR3 is 15 amino acids long. V gave up 1 base and J gave up 11 bases; unmatched junction bases: 11. CDR3 nucleotide sequence: TGTGCCAGCAGCTTAGGTCGCGGGACAGGGGTGAGGGAGTACTTC. Translating it yields CASSLGRGTGVREYF.

This chain links TRBV5-1 with TRBJ1-1, with 11 bases matching TRBD1. The trim removed 1 base at V and 5 bases at J, leaving 1 base unmatched. The CDR3 is 14 residues long. Germline V CDR1 and CDR2: SGHRS, YFSETQ. CDR3 in amino acids: CASSLWDRGTEAFF. As DNA, the CDR3 is TGCGCCAGCAGCTTGTGGGACAGGGGGACTGAAGCTTTCTTT.

The J gene is TRBJ2-7, the V gene TRBV2; 11 bases are a match to TRBD2. Per germline, CDR1 SNHLY and CDR2 FYNNEI. With V trimmed by 6 bases and J by 7 bases, 8 bases remained unmatched. This CDR3 is built from 14 residues. CDR3 region: CASRAGTSGGEQYF. DNA of the CDR3: TGTGCCAGCAGGGCCGGGACTAGCGGAGGGGAGCAGTACTTC.

CDR3 region: CASSLAGTSRYEQYF. The CDR3 nucleotides are TGTGCCAGCAGCCTTGCCGGGACTAGCCGCTACGAGCAGTACTTC. The chain carries TRBV7-8 and TRBJ2-7; TRBD2 matches 9 bases. CDR3 size: 15 residues. Germline V gene sequence: CDR1 SGHVS, CDR2 FQNEAQ. Unmatched junction bases numbered 8, after V lost 5 bases and J lost 3 bases.

The J gene is TRBJ2-3, the V gene TRBV30; a possible D gene is TRBD1 (6 bases). The CDR3 contains 14 residues. V gave up 4 bases and J gave up 6 bases, with 17 bases separating them. CDR1 and CDR2 from the germline V gene are GTSNPN and SVGIG (reference sequence). The CDR3 sequence is CAWKVGAQGDTQYF. CDR3 nucleotides: TGTGCCTGGAAGGTGGGGGCCCAGGGGGATACGCAGTATTTT.

V and J are TRBV4-2 and TRBJ2-7, with D maybe TRBD1 (5 bases). Trimming shortened V by 0 bases and J by 6 bases, and 18 bases separated the two germline ends. The length of the CDR3 is 16 residues. Per the germline V gene, CDR1 is LGHNA and CDR2 is YNFKEQ. The CDR3 DNA reads TGTGCCAGCAGCCAAGATCGGAGTGGGGCCTCCCCCGAGCAGTACTTC. The encoded protein is CASSQDRSGASPEQYF.

The chain joins TRBV7-9 to TRBJ1-1, with TRBD1 matching over 9 bases. V was pared by 5 bases and J by 5 bases, with 6 bases of the junction left unmatched. Germline V CDR1 and CDR2: SEHNR, FQNEAQ (reference sequence). The CDR3 runs 14 residues. The CDR3 nucleotides are TGTGCCAGCAGCGAAGACAGGGGGAATACTGAAGCTTTCTTT. Translating gives CASSEDRGNTEAFF.

The chain joins TRBV7-8 to TRBJ2-7, with 11 bases fitting TRBD2. J gave up 4 bases and V 0 bases, and 8 bases lay outside the gene matches. Germline CDR1 reads SGHVS; CDR2 reads FQNEAQ. This CDR3 is 17 amino acids long. CDR3 bases: TGTGCCAGCAGCTTAGCGCTGGGACTAGCGGCCTCATACGAGCAGTACTTC. It is translated as CASSLALGLAASYEQYF.

The chain uses TRBV18 and TRBJ2-2; D call uncertain. The CDR3 is made up of 14 amino acids. V was cut by 2 bases and J by 3 bases, with 7 bases left in between. The V gene's germline CDR1 is KGHSH and CDR2 LQKENI. CDR3: CASSPGVYTGELFF. CDR3 nucleotides: TGTGCCAGCTCACCAGGGGTGTACACCGGGGAGCTGTTTTTT.

Of note for this clone: At one of its ends the junction is not consistent with the germline gene, which may arise from a read error. This chain connects TRBV7-7 to TRBJ2-1; perhaps TRBD1 as D (6 bases). The germline V gene encodes CDR1 SSHAT and CDR2 FNYEAQ (reference sequence). This CDR3 has 11 amino acids. The CDR3 DNA is TGTGCTAGCAGCTCAGGGGATGAGCAGTTCTTC. This translates into CASSSGDEQFF.

This clone came up a few times. This chain links TRBV5-4 with TRBJ1-4; TRBD1 aligns across 8 bases. This CDR3 contains 13 residues. Germline loops: CDR1 SGHNT, CDR2 YYREEE (reference sequence). Trimming at V came to 3 bases and at J to 7 bases, leaving 2 bases not matched to a gene. The CDR3 is CASSSGTGEKLFF. Here the CDR3 DNA reads TGTGCCAGCAGCTCTGGGACAGGTGAAAAACTGTTTTTT.

The CDR3: CAWSLPGGTQYF. CDR3 DNA sequence: TGTGCCTGGAGCCTTCCGGGAGGGACCCAGTACTTC. J is TRBJ2-5 and V is TRBV30; TRBD2 agrees at 7 bases. The CDR3 extends over 12 amino acids. J was trimmed by 7 bases and V by 3 bases; bases with no gene match: 5. Germline values: CDR1 GTSNPN, CDR2 SVGIG (reference sequence). Supplemented by reference TRBV30 and TRBJ2-5, the full variable domain reads SQTIHQWPATLVQPVGSPLSLECTVEGTSNPNLYWYRQAAGRGLQLLFYSVGIGQISSEVPQNLSASRPQDRQFILSSKKLLLSDSGFYLCAWSLPGGTQYFGPGTRLLVL.

The rearrangement uses TRBV19 and TRBJ2-7; D tentatively fits TRBD1 or TRBD2 (5 bases each). The germline V gene has CDR1 LNHDA and CDR2 SQIVND (reference sequence). The V and J ends lost 3 bases and 5 bases respectively, with 11 bases between them. The CDR3 loop spans 13 amino acids. Written as DNA, the CDR3 is TGTGCCAGTAGTATCCGCCTGGGGGACGAGCAGTACTTC. It codes for CASSIRLGDEQYF.

This sequence joins TRBV9 and TRBJ2-1, with TRBD1 matching over 10 bases. The V and J ends lost 5 bases and 9 bases, in that order; junction bases with no gene match: 11. There are 15 residues in the CDR3. Germline values: CDR1 SGDLS, CDR2 YYNGEE. CDR3 in amino acids: CASSPTPGQGSEQFF. The CDR3, as DNA: TGTGCCAGCAGTCCCACCCCGGGACAGGGGAGTGAGCAGTTCTTC.

This chain connects TRBV19 to TRBJ1-2; the D is unclear. The CDR3 extends over 15 amino acids. In germline, CDR1 is LNHDA, CDR2 SQIVND (reference sequence). V dropped 7 bases and J dropped 2 bases, with 17 bases sitting between them. This CDR3 reads CASTDIRTSNYGYTF. The CDR3 DNA follows: TGTGCCAGTACCGATATAAGGACGTCAAACTATGGCTACACCTTC.

J is TRBJ1-1 and V is TRBV13, with TRBD1 as a possible D gene (6 bases). The CDR3 spans 13 residues. Trimming cost V 7 bases and J 7 bases, with 16 bases left between them. Germline V gene data show CDR1 as PRHDT and CDR2 as FYEKMQ (reference sequence). The CDR3 loop is CASTPFGGGEAFF. In nucleotides, the CDR3 is TGTGCCAGCACCCCGTTCGGAGGGGGTGAAGCTTTCTTT. Based on the CDR3 plus reference TRBV13 and TRBJ1-1, the full variable domain is AAGVIQSPRHLIKEKRETATLKCYPIPRHDTVYWYQQGPGQDPQFLISFYEKMQSDKGSIPDRFSAQQFSDYHSELNMSSLELGDSALYFCASTPFGGGEAFFGQGTRLTVV.